One and the same sample provided the 32 T cell receptor beta chains below, sequenced in a study of CD8+CD57+ T cells in acquired aplastic anemia. For CDR3 and TCR beta VDJ profiling, genomic DNA was the template used. TCRdb reanalysed the reads using MiXCR and keeps one entry per CDR3 protein. The repertoire holds roughly 420,000 distinct CDR3 sequences, with about two thirds as singletons. Specimen: sorted CD4+, CD8+, or CD8+CD57+ T cells (not recorded which) from PBMCs. The receptors stem from a human donor in good health, serving as a control.

The rearrangement uses TRBV14 and TRBJ2-7; D may be TRBD1 (5 bases). Trimming took off 4 bases at V and 0 bases at J, with 10 bases between the two ends. The germline gives CDR1 SGHDN, CDR2 FVKESK. The CDR3 has 14 amino acids. In DNA, the CDR3 is TGTGCCAGCAGCCTGGACACGATCTCCTACGAGCAGTACTTC. It codes for CASSLDTISYEQYF.

The chain links TRBV2 to TRBJ2-5, with TRBD1 matching over 10 bases. Germline assignment: CDR1 SNHLY and CDR2 FYNNEI. V was pared by 6 bases and J by 2 bases, with 6 bases of the junction left unmatched. The CDR3 spans 15 residues. Here the CDR3 DNA reads TGTGCCAGCAGCGAGGACAGGGGGAAACAAGAGACCCAGTACTTC. Translated: CASSEDRGKQETQYF.

This clonotype has only one observation. The V call is TRBV5-5, the J call TRBJ2-7; weak D call: TRBD2 (6 bases). Germline-derived CDR1 and CDR2 are SGHKS and YYEKEE (reference sequence). Deletions cut 4 bases from V and 2 bases from J, with 16 bases between. The CDR3 consists of 15 residues. CDR3 DNA sequence: TGTGCCAGCAGCGGAAGGGTAGCGGCCCCCTACGAGCAGTACTTC. Residues: CASSGRVAAPYEQYF.

As concerns this clonotype: Here the CDR3 omits its conserved ending phenylalanine or tryptophan, so a read error is the likely source. No DNA is shown, since the ends of the CDR3 on it are uncertain; the CDR3 is the one TCRdb lists. The chain carries TRBV24-1 and TRBJ2-7. Germline loops: CDR1 KGHDR, CDR2 SFDVKD. Ends included, the CDR3 has 15 residues. The CDR3 reads CATSDSLLAANEPHL.

The V gene is TRBV11-2, the J gene TRBJ2-3; 8 bases agree with TRBD1. This CDR3 is built from 14 residues. Germline loops: CDR1 SGHAT, CDR2 FQNNGV. Losses at the gene ends were 5 bases for V and 4 bases for J; bases not matched to a gene: 5. The CDR3 protein is CASSTGGRADTQYF. As DNA, the CDR3 is TGTGCCAGCAGCACAGGGGGTCGCGCAGATACGCAGTATTTT.

The gene calls are TRBV20-1 and TRBJ1-6; tentative D call: TRBD1 (6 bases). The CDR3 sequence is 11 residues long. The germline V gene has CDR1 DFQATT and CDR2 SNEGSKA (reference sequence). Trimming left V 1 base short and J 12 bases short, with 7 bases between. The CDR3 protein is CSARVGGPLHF. Here the CDR3 DNA reads TGCAGTGCTAGAGTAGGGGGACCCCTCCACTTT.

This clonotype occurred once. At one end, the junction sequence differs from germline, possibly due to a read error. This chain links TRBV9 with TRBJ1-1, with D possibly being TRBD1 (5 bases). Germline values: CDR1 SGDLS, CDR2 YYNGEE. The CDR3 contains 15 residues. The CDR3 sequence is CATTSGGELGTEPFF. CDR3 in DNA: TGTGCCACCACCAGCGGGGGAGAGCTAGGTACTGAACCTTTCTTT.

For the CDR3, the DNA is TGTGCCAGCAGCCCCGACAGGGCAACCTCCTACGAGCAGTACTTC. Translating gives CASSPDRATSYEQYF. J is TRBJ2-7 and V is TRBV7-2; 7 bases fit TRBD1. V was pared by 5 bases and J by 0 bases, with 7 bases of the junction left unmatched. Germline CDR1 is SGHTA and CDR2 is FQGNSA. This CDR3 has 15 residues.

The CDR3 reads CSARPGQVQSEAFF. CDR3 nucleotide sequence: TGCAGTGCTAGACCCGGACAGGTCCAGTCTGAAGCTTTCTTT. The chain recombines TRBV20-1 with TRBJ1-1; TRBD1 matches at 7 bases. V lost 2 bases, J lost 6 bases, and 9 bases stayed unmatched. CDR1 is DFQATT and CDR2 is SNEGSKA in the germline V gene (reference sequence). The CDR3 spans 14 residues.

Worth noting for this clonotype: A much larger clone differs from this one at a single base, so this may be a read error. This chain joins TRBV20-1 and TRBJ1-1, with D possibly being TRBD1 (5 bases). V was clipped by 0 bases and J by 1 base, with 21 bases between them. This CDR3 is built from 18 residues. CDR1 is DFQATT, CDR2 SNEGSKA, per germline (reference sequence). CDR3 DNA: TGCAGTGCTAGAGATTCAGCCCGGGGCACATGGGGGAACACTGAAGCTTTCTTT. This codes for CSARDSARGTWGNTEAFF.

This clonotype was seen ten or more times. The CDR3 loop is CSAAGTANTEAFF. The CDR3 region has the DNA TGCAGTGCTGCCGGGACGGCGAACACTGAAGCTTTCTTT. The chain couples TRBV20-1 to TRBJ1-1, with a tentative D call TRBD1 (5 bases). The CDR3 runs to 13 residues. Germline CDR1 DFQATT, CDR2 SNEGSKA (reference sequence). Trimming stripped 5 bases from V and 1 base from J, with 11 bases between.

About this clonotype: This CDR3 is missing its conserved last phenylalanine or tryptophan, likely due to a read error. Because the CDR3's place on the DNA is in doubt, the DNA is left out and the CDR3 is given as listed by TCRdb. V and J are TRBV3-2 and TRBJ1-1; the table's D call, TRBD1, was not checked against the DNA. TRBV3-2 is a pseudogene locus. A total of 14 residues make up the CDR3, ends included. The CDR3 is CASSLKEFKTGPNM.

To note about this clonotype: The junction departs from germline at one end; a sequencing error may be responsible. The chain has TRBV20-1 and TRBJ1-1, with D possibly matching TRBD1 (5 bases). Germline assignment: CDR1 DFQATT and CDR2 SNEGSKA (reference sequence). The CDR3 covers 13 residues. DNA of the CDR3: TGCAGTCTAGCGGGACCGGTTAACACTGAAGCCTTCTTT. It translates to CSLAGPVNTEAFF.

This clonotype was seen ten or more times. This sequence joins TRBV12-3 or TRBV12-4 and TRBJ2-2, with D maybe TRBD1 (5 bases). V lost 3 bases and J 0 bases, leaving 8 bases between the germline ends. The length of the CDR3 is 15 residues. The CDR3 spells CASSFRAANTGELFF. Written as DNA, the CDR3 is TGTGCCAGCAGTTTCAGGGCCGCGAACACCGGGGAGCTGTTTTTT.

This clonotype was seen repeatedly, ten times or more. The chain couples TRBV6-6 to TRBJ1-1, with a weak D call TRBD1 (5 bases). Germline V gene data show CDR1 as MNHNY and CDR2 as SVGAGI (reference sequence). Trimming removed 5 bases from V and 1 base from J, with 11 bases in between. The CDR3 spans 14 residues. As DNA, the CDR3 is TGTGCCAGCAGTGACCAGGGCCCGAACACTGAAGCTTTCTTT. It yields the protein CASSDQGPNTEAFF.

As for this clonotype: One junction end does not reproduce the germline sequence, and a read error may be involved. This rearrangement joins TRBV2 to TRBJ1-4; D gene unclear. The CDR3 spans 14 residues. From germline, CDR1 is SNHLY and CDR2 FYNNEI. The CDR3 protein is CASSVHSSHENLFF. For the CDR3, the DNA is TGTGCCAGCAGCGTCCACAGTTCTCATGAAAACCTGTTTTTT. The complete variable domain, with remaining parts taken from reference TRBV2 and TRBJ1-4, reads EPEVTQTPSHQVTQMGQEVILRCVPISNHLYFYWYRQILGQKVEFLVSFYNNEISEKSEIFDDQFSVERPDGSNFTLKIRSTKLEDSAMYFCASSVHSSHENLFFGSGTQLSVL.

Comments on this clonotype: At one boundary the junction diverges from the germline segment, which might be a read error. The CDR3, as DNA: TGTGCCAGCAGTGTGACAGGGGTGGTGGAGGCCGCTTACTTT. It codes for CASSVTGVVEAAYF. The genes are TRBV15 and TRBJ1-1, with 8 bases aligning to TRBD1. This CDR3 is 14 amino acids long. CDR1 LNHNV and CDR2 YYDKDF come from the germline V gene (reference sequence).

This clonotype has ten or more counts. The rearrangement uses TRBV6-2 or TRBV6-3 and TRBJ2-3, with 8 nucleotides matching TRBD2. The V and J ends lost 2 bases and 2 bases, in that order; junction bases with no gene match: 6. Germline CDR1 MNHEY, CDR2 SVGEGT. The CDR3 spans 16 residues. The CDR3 bases are TGTGCCAGCAGTTACCACAGAGCGGGGGACACAGATACGCAGTATTTT. Translation gives CASSYHRAGDTDTQYF.

This clonotype showed up many times. The J gene is TRBJ2-2, the V gene TRBV19; no clear D. In germline, CDR1 is LNHDA, CDR2 SQIVND (reference sequence). Trimming took 5 bases from V and 3 from J, leaving 4 bases between them. There are 12 residues in the CDR3. CDR3 sequence reads: CASSWYTGELFF. CDR3 DNA: TGTGCCAGTAGTTGGTACACCGGGGAGCTGTTTTTT.

V usage is TRBV7-6 and J usage is TRBJ1-1; TRBD1 aligns across 9 bases. Germline V gene lookup returns CDR1 SGHVS and CDR2 FNYEAQ. CDR3 size: 17 residues. V was pared by 5 bases and J by 6 bases, with 16 bases of the junction left unmatched. The CDR3 coding sequence is TGTGCCAGCAGCCCCGAACCGGGACAGGGTCGTCGCCCTGAAGCTTTCTTT. It specifies CASSPEPGQGRRPEAFF.

The chain combines TRBV7-3 with TRBJ2-7; D is tentatively TRBD1 or TRBD2 (5 bases each). Germline V lookup: CDR1 SGHTA, CDR2 FQGTGA. Trimming took 6 bases from V and 7 from J, leaving 19 bases between them. The CDR3 spans 14 residues. Written as DNA, the CDR3 is TGTGCCAGCAGGGCCATCGGGGCGACGGGAGAGCAGTACGTC. Translation: CASRAIGATGEQYV.

The genes are TRBV27 and TRBJ2-7; either TRBD1 or TRBD2 may fit D (5 bases each). Trimming shortened V by 2 bases and J by 6 bases, and 17 bases separated the two germline ends. CDR1 MNHEY and CDR2 SMNVEV come from the germline V gene (reference sequence). This CDR3 spans 15 amino acids. The chain's CDR3 is CASSLARGLAREQYF. The CDR3 DNA sequence: TGTGCCAGCAGTTTAGCCCGGGGCTTGGCACGCGAGCAGTACTTC.

This clonotype was seen many times. The chain couples TRBV5-1 to TRBJ1-2, with TRBD1 identical over 7 bases. CDR3 length: 13 amino acids. V gave up 4 bases and J gave up 6 bases; unmatched junction bases: 6. Germline V CDR1 and CDR2: SGHRS, YFSETQ. CDR3 amino acids: CASSLTGLDGYTF. DNA for the CDR3: TGCGCCAGCAGCCTGACAGGGTTGGATGGCTACACCTTC.

About this clonotype: At one boundary the junction diverges from the germline segment, which might be a read error. The chain links TRBV7-6 to TRBJ2-1; 9 positions agree with TRBD1. The CDR3 covers 16 residues. The germline gives CDR1 SGHVS, CDR2 FNYEAQ. As DNA, the CDR3 is TGCGCCAGCAGCCAAGGTGACAGGGGGGGGCACAACGTGCAGTTCTTC. Translated, it gives CASSQGDRGGHNVQFF.

The sample holds many counts of this clonotype. The V call is TRBV9, the J call TRBJ2-3; 10 bases align to TRBD2. V dropped 1 base and J dropped 6; count of bases not matched to a gene: 5. The CDR3 is 15 residues long. CDR1 is SGDLS, CDR2 YYNGEE, per germline. The CDR3 sequence is CASSVRSGGADTQYF. The CDR3 DNA follows: TGTGCCAGCAGCGTAAGAAGCGGGGGGGCGGATACGCAGTATTTT.

This clonotype has a count of ten or more. The chain joins TRBV29-1 to TRBJ2-5; D remains unclear. Germline V gives CDR1 SQVTM, CDR2 ANQGSEA. The CDR3 runs to 13 residues. In DNA form, the CDR3 reads TGCAGTGTAAACCGGGTCTACGATGAGACCCAGTACTTC. Encoded protein: CSVNRVYDETQYF.

To note about this clonotype: The junction does not match germline at one end; this may be a read error. The chain carries TRBV20-1 and TRBJ1-2; D is undetermined. The CDR3 sequence is 11 residues long. The germline gives CDR1 DFQATT, CDR2 SNEGSKA (reference sequence). CDR3 sequence reads: CSATPDQDTPF. In DNA form, the CDR3 reads TGCAGTGCTACTCCCGACCAAGATACGCCCTTC.

As for this clonotype: A much larger clonotype is one base distant, so this may be a read error. The gene calls are TRBV6-4 and TRBJ1-4; D not resolved. The germline CDR1 and CDR2 sequences are MRHNA and SNTAGT. V was cut by 3 bases and J by 0 bases, with 8 bases left in between. The CDR3 spans 15 residues. CDR3 coding DNA: TGTGCCAGCAGTGAGGCAAGTGCAACTAATGAAAAACTGTTTTTT. Its translation is CASSEASATNEKLFF.

Of note for this clonotype: Relative to the germline gene, one junction end is altered; a read error may explain this. The chain couples TRBV5-1 to TRBJ2-7, with D uncertain. Looked up from germline, CDR1 is SGHRS and CDR2 is YFSETQ. CDR3 size: 14 residues. CDR3: CASSSFRLRIGQYF. The CDR3 DNA sequence: TGTGCCAGCAGCTCCTTTCGACTCCGAATAGGGCAGTACTTC.

The rearrangement joins TRBV2 to TRBJ1-5, with D hard to call. Looked up from germline, CDR1 is SNHLY and CDR2 is FYNNEI. V was shortened by 0 bases and J by 5 bases, with 11 bases between the two germline ends. This CDR3 region has 15 residues. The CDR3 coding sequence is TGTGCCAGCAGTGAAGCAGCCTTGGGCGATCAGCCCCAGCATTTT. This translates into CASSEAALGDQPQHF.

This clonotype was counted at least ten times. V is TRBV19 and J is TRBJ1-5, with D possibly TRBD1 on 5 matching bases. The CDR3 loop spans 14 amino acids. Germline V gene lookup returns CDR1 LNHDA and CDR2 SQIVND (reference sequence). V dropped 5 bases and J dropped 5 bases, with 13 bases sitting between them. DNA of the CDR3: TGTGCCAGTAGTGTCTGGGACCGGGATCAGCCCCAGCATTTT. Translated, it gives CASSVWDRDQPQHF.

The sample holds many counts of this clonotype. The chain joins TRBV7-2 to TRBJ2-7; TRBD2 matches at 7 bases. The V segment lost 6 bases and the J segment 2 bases; nucleotides outside the gene matches: 10. This CDR3 contains 15 residues. Germline loops: CDR1 SGHTA, CDR2 FQGNSA. CDR3 protein: CASRSSGANTYEQYF. CDR3 coding DNA: TGTGCCAGCAGATCGAGCGGGGCTAATACCTACGAGCAGTACTTC.